One sample yielded the 9 T cell receptor beta chains listed below, sequenced in a study of blood T cells in healthy people across ages. Next came a second PCR, run for about 7 to 12 cycles, which used a sample-barcoded 5' primer along with a J-beta primer mix. TCRdb reprocessed the 5' RACE reads with MiXCR, giving one entry per CDR3 protein. The table shows about 1.6 million distinct CDR3 sequences, with around 36% occurring only once. The sample taken for sequencing was blood. Source of these receptors: a woman aged 30 to 39 in good health.

The J gene is TRBJ1-2, the V gene TRBV5-1; D perhaps matches TRBD1 (6 bases). The CDR3 runs 17 residues. Germline V CDR1 and CDR2: SGHRS, YFSETQ. The V end lost 4 bases, the J end lost 1 base, and 20 bases lay between the germline ends. CDR3 bases: TGCGCCAGCAGCCCACGGGCAGGGGTGAAACTTAACTATGGCTACACCTTC. This translates into CASSPRAGVKLNYGYTF.

CDR3 coding DNA: TGTGCCAGCAGCTTAACAGGGGGCAAGCCAGATACGCAGTATTTT. This codes for CASSLTGGKPDTQYF. The gene calls are TRBV7-3 and TRBJ2-3, with 7 bases matching TRBD1. The J segment lost 4 bases and the V segment lost 0 bases, leaving 4 bases of the junction unmatched. The CDR3 extends over 15 amino acids. Germline CDR1 and CDR2: SGHTA and FQGTGA.

The chain combines TRBV4-1 with TRBJ1-5, with D perhaps TRBD1 (6 bases). V lost 1 base and J 2 bases, leaving 12 bases between the germline ends. This CDR3 has 16 residues. CDR1 and CDR2 from the germline V gene are MGHRA and YSYEKL. The CDR3 loop is CASSQVGPGGNQPQHF. The CDR3 coding sequence is TGCGCCAGCAGCCAAGTCGGGCCAGGGGGCAATCAGCCCCAGCATTTT.

The chain joins TRBV30 to TRBJ2-5; TRBD2 agrees at 14 bases. V dropped 8 bases and J dropped 13; count of bases not matched to a gene: 9. Germline loops: CDR1 GTSNPN, CDR2 SVGIG (reference sequence). The CDR3 extends over 12 amino acids. The chain's CDR3 is CAGGGLAGESYF. The DNA of the CDR3 is TGTGCCGGAGGGGGACTAGCGGGAGAATCGTACTTC.

Remarks on this clonotype: A much bigger clone sits one base away, suggesting this may be a read error. The chain is built from TRBV6-6 and TRBJ1-2; D ambiguous. Trimming shortened V by 5 bases and J by 4 bases, and 17 bases separated the two germline ends. The CDR3 covers 15 residues. The germline CDR1 and CDR2 sequences are MNHNY and SVGAGI (reference sequence). CDR3 sequence: CASSPRTPNVYGYTF. CDR3 in DNA: TGTGCCAGCAGTCCTCGGACGCCGAACGTCTATGGCTACACCTTC.

Comments on this clonotype: A single base separates this from a much larger clone, so it may be a read error. The chain has TRBV29-1 and TRBJ2-3; no firm D call. CDR3 length: 13 amino acids. V lost 4 bases to trimming and J lost 6 bases, with 14 bases between them. Germline V gene lookup returns CDR1 SQVTM and CDR2 ANQGSEA. The CDR3 sequence: CSVVEGNWDTQYF. The CDR3 nucleotides are TGCAGCGTTGTAGAAGGGAATTGGGATACGCAGTATTTT.

V and J are TRBV25-1 and TRBJ2-5, with 7 bases aligning to TRBD1. Unmatched junction bases numbered 9, after V lost 5 bases and J lost 0 bases. Germline CDR1 reads MGHDK; CDR2 reads SYGVNS. The CDR3 contains 16 residues. CDR3 sequence: CASSHVTGKYQETQYF. CDR3 DNA: TGTGCCAGCAGTCACGTGACAGGGAAGTACCAAGAGACCCAGTACTTC.

This clonotype has just one count. The chain is built from TRBV12-3 or TRBV12-4 and TRBJ2-7, with 10 bases lining up with TRBD1. Germline trimming cut 6 bases from V and 6 bases from J; bases unmatched to any gene: 8. The CDR3 sequence is 14 residues long. CDR3 DNA: TGTGCCAGCAGGTTCGTGGACAGGGGGAGCGAGCAGTACTTC. It encodes CASRFVDRGSEQYF.

On this clonotype itself: Since a much larger clone is just one base distant, this may be a read error. V gene TRBV20-1 combines with J gene TRBJ1-2; D is possibly TRBD1 (5 bases). This CDR3 comprises 15 residues. CDR1 is DFQATT and CDR2 is SNEGSKA in the germline V gene (reference sequence). CDR3 in DNA: TGCGGTGCTTCTCAGGACGGGGGTTTAAAATATGGCTACACCTTC. As protein: CGASQDGGLKYGYTF.